Listed below are T cell receptor beta chains from one sample, sequenced in a study of OX40 agonist ivuxolimab in advanced cancers. Libraries were prepared by immunoSEQ multiplex PCR; TCRdb keeps only in-frame clonotypes and omits some of them. In the table there are tens of thousands of clones, roughly 80% of which are singletons. Material: CD4+ or CD8+ T cells sorted from blood, obtained in a trial of the OX40 agonist ivuxolimab. All receptors come from an adult with an advanced solid tumor such as melanoma, head and neck, liver or kidney cancer. Each CDR3 is given with its conserved first and last residue. The D gene is left open where the match is weak. For some rows the clone size is stated as once, few or many, or as a class when expanded; others skip it.

d_gene	v_gene	abundance	j_gene	CDR3nt	CDR3aa
.	TRBV28	few	TRBJ1-4	TGTGCCAGCAGTTTGGTCGAAGGAAAACTGTTTTTT	CASSLVEGKLFF
.	TRBV6-6	.	TRBJ2-7	TGTGCCAGCAGTTACTCTCAGCCCAGGCGCCAAGGAAGGCAGTACTTC	CASSYSQPRRQGRQYF
.	TRBV9	.	TRBJ2-7	TGTGCCAGCAGCGTCCGTTGGGAATCCTACGAGCAGTACTTC	CASSVRWESYEQYF
.	TRBV5-1	.	TRBJ1-1	TGCGCCAGCAGCTTGGGATTAAACACTGAAGCTTTCTTT	CASSLGLNTEAFF
TRBD1	TRBV10-2	.	TRBJ2-2	TGCGCCAGCAGTGAAGACAGGGGAGTCGTCGGGGAGCTGTTTTTT	CASSEDRGVVGELFF
.	TRBV28	.	TRBJ1-1	TGTGCCAGCAGTTTATCCGACAAGGACACTGAAGCTTTCTTT	CASSLSDKDTEAFF
.	TRBV6-9	few	TRBJ2-5	TGTGCCAGCAGTTACGGCTGTTTGAAGACCCAGTACTTC	CASSYGCLKTQYF
.	TRBV28	.	TRBJ1-5	TGTGCCAGCAGTTTCCCCACAGGGCGTGGTCAGCCCCAGCATTTT	CASSFPTGRGQPQHF
.	TRBV7-3	.	TRBJ2-7	TGTGCCAGCAGTCATACCCCCGGGGTGGGGGAGCAGTACTTC	CASSHTPGVGEQYF
.	TRBV30	.	TRBJ1-3	TGTGCCTGGAGTGACGGGGGACTCGGAAACACCATATATTTT	CAWSDGGLGNTIYF
.	TRBV6-5	.	TRBJ1-1	TGTGCCAGCAATCCCCTGGGGAACACTGAAGCTTTCTTT	CASNPLGNTEAFF
.	TRBV10-2	once	TRBJ1-6	TGCGCCAGCAGTGAGTCGATGGGGGAGGGGTGGAATTCACCCCTCCACTTT	CASSESMGEGWNSPLHF